This T cell receptor (beta chain) originates from a study of Graves' ophthalmopathy and Graves' hyperthyroidism. On the study more broadly: Cases classed as stable hyperthyroidism had no ophthalmopathy within 18 months of follow-up.

Clinical symptoms, serum thyroxine, TRAb, thyroid ultrasound and orbital computed tomography formed the basis of diagnosis. Study results and limitations: Most expanded thyroid clonotypes above 0.001 frequency also appeared in blood.

TCR beta CDR3 amplification used RNA transcripts. Following a first-round RT-PCR that used HTBI primers, a second-round multiplex PCR was carried out. One entry per CDR3 protein results from TCRdb running MiXCR on the multiplex PCR reads. The sample lists more than 1,000,000 distinct CDR3 sequences; about 40% were seen once. A remark on this clonotype: The antigen is not known.

Trimming took off 2 bases at V and 3 bases at J, with 14 bases between the two ends. The CDR3 runs to 15 residues. Germline loops: CDR1 LNHDA, CDR2 SQIVND (reference sequence). This clonotype was obtained from an adult man with Graves' hyperthyroidism. The sequenced material came from peripheral blood or thyroid tissue (not recorded which). V usage is TRBV19 and J usage is TRBJ2-7; D is possibly TRBD1 or TRBD2 (5 bases each). CDR3 bases: TGTGCCAGTAGTATACAAGGGGAGATCAACTACGAGCAGTACTTC. It specifies CASSIQGEINYEQYF.